This T cell receptor beta chain was sequenced during a study of blood T cell repertoires in COVID-19 (dated by TCRdb to the early 2020s). Study-level background: Samples covering the acute and convalescent phases of COVID-19 were provided by collaborators in the United States, Italy and Spain. Samples were obtained from the ongoing ImmuneRACE study (first 160 participants) and from approximately 1,200 subjects provided by 6 global collaborators. The repertoires were made available in a free public database intended to serve as a resource for research on the immune response to SARS-CoV-2. The sample metadata nearly always contained a de-identified subject ID, COVID-19 status, age in years and sex. The dataset comprised deeply sampled blood TCRbeta repertoires from subjects exposed to, actively infected with, or recovered from COVID-19. The material from the prospective study consisted of cDNA or gDNA derived from T cells, B-cell-depleted T cells, or PBMCs. HLA class I and class II types, where available, came from metadata supplied by the sample provider rather than from assay-based typing. What the research found in general, with its limitations: The amount of clinical and demographic metadata varied by source and participant and was provided uncurated.

The collaborating institutions used their own protocols to collect whole blood in K2EDTA tubes. For TCRbeta analysis, collaborator samples were shipped as frozen whole blood, as isolated PBMCs, or as DNA extracted from either sample type. In regard to this clone: The clone's antigen remains unknown. Qualities for individual bases were not recorded, and no much larger clone is one base off.

TCRbeta CDR3 regions were amplified from genomic DNA by means of the immunoSEQ Assay, a bias-controlled multiplex PCR. Regarding the original processing steps: The number of nucleated cells in each sample was estimated by amplification of reference gene primers within the assay. To quantify the absolute abundance of each unique TCRbeta CDR3 rearrangement, sequence reads were collapsed and filtered. For each sample, productive Simpson clonality was calculated by taking the square root of Simpson's diversity index across productive rearrangements. The table was pulled from immuneACCESS by TCRdb, which kept in-frame rearrangements only. Such tables lose some clones; where checked, under half of the loss comes from unresolved V genes, and the rest has no known cause. V and J calls and clone size are those listed in that table; D and trimming were worked out from the DNA. A total of fewer than 50,000 clones appear in this sample, over 70% of them only once. The ten top clones hold over 12% of the sample.

As encoded in the germline V gene (reference sequence), CDR1 is PRHDT while CDR2 is FYEKMQ. Trimming takes 5 bases from V and 1 base from J, and the germline ends sit 11 bases apart. Measured from the cysteine to the phenylalanine, the CDR3 is 14 residues long. Only the CDR3 portion is preserved as DNA: 42 bases, with reading frame beginning at the first base. The sequenced material came from peripheral blood. The chain links TRBV13 with TRBJ1-1, and the D gene may be TRBD1, 5 bases matching. The sequence was collected from a human donor in a cohort sampled during active COVID-19. The CDR3 is CASSTYRRNTEAFF. The nucleotides are TGTGCCAGCAGCACCTACAGGAGGAACACTGAAGCTTTCTTT.